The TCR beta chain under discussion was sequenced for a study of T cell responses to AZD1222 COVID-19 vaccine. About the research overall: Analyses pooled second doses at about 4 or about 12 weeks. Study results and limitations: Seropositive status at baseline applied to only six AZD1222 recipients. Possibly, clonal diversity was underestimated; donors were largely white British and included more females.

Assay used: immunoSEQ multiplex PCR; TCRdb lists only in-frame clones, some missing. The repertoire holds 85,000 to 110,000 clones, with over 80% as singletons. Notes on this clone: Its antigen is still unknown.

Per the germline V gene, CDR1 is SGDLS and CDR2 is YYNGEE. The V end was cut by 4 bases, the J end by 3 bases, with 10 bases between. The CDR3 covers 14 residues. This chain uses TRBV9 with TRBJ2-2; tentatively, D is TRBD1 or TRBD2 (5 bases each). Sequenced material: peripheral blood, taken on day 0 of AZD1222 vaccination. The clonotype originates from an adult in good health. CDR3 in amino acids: CASSSRGDTGELFF. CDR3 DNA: TGTGCCAGCAGCTCGAGGGGAGACACCGGGGAGCTGTTTTTT.